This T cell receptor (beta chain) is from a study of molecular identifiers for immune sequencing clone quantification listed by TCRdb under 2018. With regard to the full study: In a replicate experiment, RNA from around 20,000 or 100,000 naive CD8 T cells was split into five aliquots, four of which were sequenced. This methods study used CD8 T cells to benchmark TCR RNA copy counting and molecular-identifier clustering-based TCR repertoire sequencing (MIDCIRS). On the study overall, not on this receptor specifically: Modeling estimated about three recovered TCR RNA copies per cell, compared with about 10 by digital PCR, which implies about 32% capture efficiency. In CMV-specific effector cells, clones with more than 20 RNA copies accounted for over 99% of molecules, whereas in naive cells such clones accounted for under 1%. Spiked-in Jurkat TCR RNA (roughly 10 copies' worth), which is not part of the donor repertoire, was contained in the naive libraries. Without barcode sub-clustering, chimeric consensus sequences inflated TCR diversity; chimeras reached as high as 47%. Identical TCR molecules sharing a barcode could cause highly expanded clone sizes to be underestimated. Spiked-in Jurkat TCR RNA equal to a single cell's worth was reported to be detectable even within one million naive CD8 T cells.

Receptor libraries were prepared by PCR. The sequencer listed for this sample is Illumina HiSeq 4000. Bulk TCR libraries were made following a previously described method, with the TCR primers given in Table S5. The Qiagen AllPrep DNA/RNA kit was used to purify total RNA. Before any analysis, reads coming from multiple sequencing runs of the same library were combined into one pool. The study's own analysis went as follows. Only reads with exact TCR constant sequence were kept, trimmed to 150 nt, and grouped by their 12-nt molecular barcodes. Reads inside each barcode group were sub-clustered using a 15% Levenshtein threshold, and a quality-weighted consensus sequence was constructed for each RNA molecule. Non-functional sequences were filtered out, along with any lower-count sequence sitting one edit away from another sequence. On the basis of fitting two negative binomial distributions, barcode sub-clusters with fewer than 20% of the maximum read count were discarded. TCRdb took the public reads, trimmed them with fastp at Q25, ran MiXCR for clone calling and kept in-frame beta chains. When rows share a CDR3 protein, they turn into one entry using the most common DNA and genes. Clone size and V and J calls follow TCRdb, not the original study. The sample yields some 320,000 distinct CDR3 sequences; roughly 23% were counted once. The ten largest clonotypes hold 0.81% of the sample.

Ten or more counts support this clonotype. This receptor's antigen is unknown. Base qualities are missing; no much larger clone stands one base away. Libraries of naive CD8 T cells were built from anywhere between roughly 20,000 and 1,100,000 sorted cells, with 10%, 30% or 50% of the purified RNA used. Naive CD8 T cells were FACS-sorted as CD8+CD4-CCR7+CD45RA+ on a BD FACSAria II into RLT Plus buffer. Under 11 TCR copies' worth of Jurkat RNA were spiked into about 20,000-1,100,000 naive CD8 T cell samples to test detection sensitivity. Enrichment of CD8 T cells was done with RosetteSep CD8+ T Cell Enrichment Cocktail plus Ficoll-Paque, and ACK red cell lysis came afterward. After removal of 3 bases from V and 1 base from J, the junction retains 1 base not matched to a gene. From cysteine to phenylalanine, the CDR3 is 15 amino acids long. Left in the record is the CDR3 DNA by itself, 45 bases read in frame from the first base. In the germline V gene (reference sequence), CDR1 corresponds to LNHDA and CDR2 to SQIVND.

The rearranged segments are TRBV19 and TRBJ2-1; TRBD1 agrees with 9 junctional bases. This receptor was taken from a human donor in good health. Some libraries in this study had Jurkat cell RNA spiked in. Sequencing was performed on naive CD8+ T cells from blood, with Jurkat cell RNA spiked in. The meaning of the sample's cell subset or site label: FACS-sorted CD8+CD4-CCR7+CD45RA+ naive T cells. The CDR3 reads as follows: CASSIDRGSYNEQFF. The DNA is TGTGCCAGTAGTATTGACAGGGGGTCCTACAATGAGCAGTTCTTC.